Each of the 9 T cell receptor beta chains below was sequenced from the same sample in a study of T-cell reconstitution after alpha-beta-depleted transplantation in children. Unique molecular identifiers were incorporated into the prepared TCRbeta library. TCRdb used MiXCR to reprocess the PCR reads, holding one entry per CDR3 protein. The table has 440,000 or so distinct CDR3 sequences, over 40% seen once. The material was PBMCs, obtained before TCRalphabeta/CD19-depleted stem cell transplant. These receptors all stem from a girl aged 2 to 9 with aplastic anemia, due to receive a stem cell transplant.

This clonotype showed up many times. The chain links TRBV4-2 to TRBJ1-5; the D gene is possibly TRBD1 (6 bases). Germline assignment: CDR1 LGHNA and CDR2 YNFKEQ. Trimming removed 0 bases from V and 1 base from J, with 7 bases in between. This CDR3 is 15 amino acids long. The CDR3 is CASSQEGASNQPQHF. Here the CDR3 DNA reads TGTGCCAGCAGCCAAGAGGGGGCGAGCAATCAGCCCCAGCATTTT.

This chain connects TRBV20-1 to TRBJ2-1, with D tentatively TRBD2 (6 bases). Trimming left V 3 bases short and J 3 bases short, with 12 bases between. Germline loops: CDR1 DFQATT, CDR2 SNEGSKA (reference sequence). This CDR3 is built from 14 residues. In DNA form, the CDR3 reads TGCAGTGCTAGGCGGGGCCGCTTCTACAATGAGCAGTTCTTC. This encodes CSARRGRFYNEQFF.

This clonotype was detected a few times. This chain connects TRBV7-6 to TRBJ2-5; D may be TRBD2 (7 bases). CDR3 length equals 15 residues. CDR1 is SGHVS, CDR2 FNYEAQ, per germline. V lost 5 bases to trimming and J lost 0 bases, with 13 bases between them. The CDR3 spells CASSPGGTYQETQYF. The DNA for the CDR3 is TGTGCCAGCAGCCCGGGGGGCACGTACCAAGAGACCCAGTACTTC.

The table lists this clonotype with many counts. CDR3 bases: TGTGCCAGCAGCTTAGCGAGGTGGGACTCCTACAATGAGCAGTTCTTC. It encodes CASSLARWDSYNEQFF. The rearrangement links TRBV7-8 to TRBJ2-1; D not resolved. In germline, CDR1 is SGHVS, CDR2 FQNEAQ. Trimming cost V 0 bases and J 0 bases, with 9 bases left between them. This CDR3 contains 16 residues.

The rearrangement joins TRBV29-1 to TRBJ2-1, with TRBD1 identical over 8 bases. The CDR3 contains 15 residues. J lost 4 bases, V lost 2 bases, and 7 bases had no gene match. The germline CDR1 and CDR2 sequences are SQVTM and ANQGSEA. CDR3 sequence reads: CSVETGQALYNEQFF. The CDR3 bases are TGCAGCGTTGAAACGGGACAGGCCCTTTACAATGAGCAGTTCTTC.

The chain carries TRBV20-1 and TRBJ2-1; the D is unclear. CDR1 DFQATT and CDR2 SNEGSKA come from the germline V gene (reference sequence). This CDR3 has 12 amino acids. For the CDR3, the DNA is TGCGCCGGCATTAGCTCCTACAATGAGCAGTTCTTC. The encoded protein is CAGISSYNEQFF.

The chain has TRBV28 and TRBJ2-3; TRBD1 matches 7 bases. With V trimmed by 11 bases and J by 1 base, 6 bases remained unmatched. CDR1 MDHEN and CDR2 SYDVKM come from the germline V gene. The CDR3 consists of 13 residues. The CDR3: CALGQGGTDTQYF. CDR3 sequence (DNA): TGTGCCCTAGGCCAGGGGGGCACAGATACGCAGTATTTT.

In DNA, the CDR3 is TGTGCCTGGAGTCGGACAGGGCAGGAGGGTGAAGCTTTCTTT. The encoded protein is CAWSRTGQEGEAFF. The J gene is TRBJ1-1, the V gene TRBV30; 8 bases align to TRBD1. Losses at the gene ends were 2 bases for V and 7 bases for J; bases not matched to a gene: 9. The CDR3 runs 14 residues. The germline CDR1 and CDR2 sequences are GTSNPN and SVGIG (reference sequence).

The CDR3 loop is CASSLSQGRSYEQYF. The CDR3 nucleotides read TGTGCCAGCAGTTTGAGTCAGGGGCGCTCCTACGAGCAGTACTTC. The rearrangement joins TRBV27 to TRBJ2-7, with D maybe TRBD1 (6 bases). Trimming cost V 3 bases and J 0 bases, with 12 bases left between them. The CDR3 loop spans 15 amino acids. The V gene's germline CDR1 is MNHEY and CDR2 SMNVEV (reference sequence).